What follows are 9 T cell receptor beta chains derived from one specimen sequenced in a study of T cells in localized non-small cell lung cancer. The assay was immunoSEQ multiplex PCR, and TCRdb's table has in-frame clones only and misses some. The sample carries tens of thousands of clones, 78% recorded once. Specimen: peripheral blood, collected before any cancer treatment. These receptors came from an older male donor with stage II squamous cell lung carcinoma.

The rearrangement links TRBV5-6 to TRBJ1-4; maybe TRBD1 (6 bases). The CDR3 extends over 17 amino acids. Germline CDR1 SGHDT, CDR2 YYEEEE. V lost 0 bases and J lost 0, with 12 bases in between. As DNA, the CDR3 is TGTGCCAGCAGCTTGGGCCAGGGGACTGCAACTAATGAAAAACTGTTTTTT. Translation gives CASSLGQGTATNEKLFF.

This clone was detected only a few times. CDR3 in amino acids: CASSPPRGEAFF. For the CDR3, the DNA is TGTGCCAGCAGCCCTCCCCGTGGGGAAGCTTTCTTT. This chain uses TRBV7-8 with TRBJ1-1; D gene unclear. Germline values: CDR1 SGHVS, CDR2 FQNEAQ. The CDR3 sequence is 12 residues long. V lost 5 bases, J lost 8 bases, and 12 bases lay in between.

This clone was seen a few times. The chain combines TRBV9 with TRBJ2-1; 9 bases are shared with TRBD1. The CDR3 covers 15 residues. Germline trimming cut 3 bases from V and 7 bases from J; bases unmatched to any gene: 8. Germline CDR1 is SGDLS and CDR2 is YYNGEE. Here the CDR3 DNA reads TGTGCCAGCAGCGCCTGGGACAGGGTAAGGAATGAGCAGTTCTTC. Translating it yields CASSAWDRVRNEQFF.

V gene TRBV2 combines with J gene TRBJ2-5; 9 bases are a match to TRBD1. The CDR3 is 14 amino acids. Germline CDR1 is SNHLY and CDR2 is FYNNEI. V was clipped by 5 bases and J by 5 bases; unmatched bases: 6. The CDR3 region is CASSSQGAGETQYF. CDR3 nucleotide sequence: TGTGCCAGCAGTTCACAGGGGGCCGGGGAGACCCAGTACTTC.

This clone was seen only a few times. The gene calls are TRBV5-1 and TRBJ2-1; the D gene is possibly TRBD2 (5 bases). The V end lost 2 bases, the J end lost 1 base, and 10 bases lay between the germline ends. This CDR3 contains 15 residues. Germline lookup yields CDR1 SGHRS and CDR2 YFSETQ. The CDR3 sequence: CASSFGVGSYNEQFF. For the CDR3, the DNA is TGCGCCAGCAGCTTCGGGGTAGGTTCCTACAATGAGCAGTTCTTC.

The chain combines TRBV9 with TRBJ2-3, with no clear D. Deletions cut 2 bases from V and 6 bases from J, with 13 bases between. The CDR3 runs to 14 residues. Germline CDR1 is SGDLS and CDR2 is YYNGEE. CDR3 bases: TGTGCCAGCAGCGTCGCAGGAATGGTGGATACGCAGTATTTT. It translates to CASSVAGMVDTQYF.

The chain uses TRBV18 and TRBJ1-6, with a weak D call TRBD1 (5 bases). Trimming took 8 bases from V and 8 from J, leaving 19 bases between them. Germline-derived CDR1 and CDR2 are KGHSH and LQKENI. The CDR3 consists of 15 residues. The CDR3 sequence is CASRLPAGLHSPLHF. The CDR3 DNA reads as TGTGCCAGCCGACTCCCCGCAGGGTTGCATTCACCCCTCCACTTT.

The table lists this clone with a few counts. The CDR3 nucleotides read TGTGCCAGCTGGGGGATCGGGGGGGGACAGCCCCAGCATTTT. Its translation is CASWGIGGGQPQHF. The chain couples TRBV27 to TRBJ1-5, with D possibly TRBD1 on 5 matching bases. Germline V gene lookup returns CDR1 MNHEY and CDR2 SMNVEV (reference sequence). Trimming took off 8 bases at V and 7 bases at J, with 18 bases between the two ends. The CDR3 extends over 14 amino acids.

The V gene is TRBV25-1, the J gene TRBJ1-3; 7 nucleotides match TRBD1. Germline V gene lookup returns CDR1 MGHDK and CDR2 SYGVNS. The CDR3 loop spans 16 amino acids. Trimming took 1 base from V and 4 from J; bases not matched to a gene: 7. CDR3 in amino acids: CASSEWDGTAGNTIYF. The CDR3 DNA is TGTGCCAGCAGTGAATGGGACGGGACAGCCGGAAACACCATATATTTT.